One T cell receptor beta chain is described in this entry. Primers: 60 Vbeta forward and 13 Jbeta reverse. Assay: immunoSEQ multiplex PCR; the TCRdb copy retains only in-frame clones and omits some. The table has around 200,000 clones, roughly 80% seen once. This sample is drawn from a study of cytomegalovirus exposure and HLA in healthy donors. V gave up 1 base and J gave up 5 bases; unmatched junction bases: 9. CDR3 size: 17 residues. Germline V lookup: CDR1 SGHAT, CDR2 FQDESV (reference sequence). Sequenced sample: PBMCs. The chain carries TRBV11-1 and TRBJ2-5; 11 nucleotides line up with TRBD2. The TCR sequence derives from a woman between 45 and 60 years old in good health and CMV-seropositive. CDR3 DNA sequence: TGTGCCAGCAGCTTAGACGGACTAGCGGGTTCACGGGAGACCCAGTACTTC. The encoded protein is CASSLDGLAGSRETQYF.